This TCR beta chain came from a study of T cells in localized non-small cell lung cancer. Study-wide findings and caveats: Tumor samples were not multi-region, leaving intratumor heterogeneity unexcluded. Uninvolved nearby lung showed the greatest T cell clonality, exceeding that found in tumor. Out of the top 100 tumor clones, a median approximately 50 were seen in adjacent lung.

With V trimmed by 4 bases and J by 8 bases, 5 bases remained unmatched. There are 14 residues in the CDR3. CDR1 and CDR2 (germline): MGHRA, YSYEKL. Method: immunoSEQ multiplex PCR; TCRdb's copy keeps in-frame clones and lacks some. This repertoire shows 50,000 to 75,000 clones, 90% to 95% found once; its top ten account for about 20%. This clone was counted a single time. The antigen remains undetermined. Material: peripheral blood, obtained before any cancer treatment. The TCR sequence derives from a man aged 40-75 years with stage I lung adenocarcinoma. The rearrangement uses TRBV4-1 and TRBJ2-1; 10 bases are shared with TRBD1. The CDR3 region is CASSPRDRGYEQFF. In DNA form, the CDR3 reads TGCGCCAGCAGCCCAAGGGACAGGGGCTATGAGCAGTTCTTC.